These 20 T cell receptor beta chains share one sample of origin, sequenced in a study of T cells after yellow fever vaccination (dated by TCRdb to the late 2010s). The library was generated by 5' RACE. The listed sequencing device is Illumina HiSeq 2500. TCRdb took the public reads, trimmed them with fastp at Q25, ran MiXCR for clone calling and kept in-frame beta chains. Rows with a matching CDR3 protein are joined into one entry that keeps the most common DNA and genes. For this sample there are fewer than 400,000 distinct CDR3 sequences; approximately 6% appear just once. Clones ranked in the top ten supply approximately 16% of the sample. The treatment or condition label corresponds to: live attenuated yellow fever vaccine strain. The sequences come from PBMCs, collected 5 days after the yellow fever booster vaccination. The receptors stem from a man under 40 who received the YFV17D yellow fever vaccine.

This clonotype was seen a handful of times. This chain connects TRBV7-2 to TRBJ2-1, with D unclear. The CDR3 loop spans 14 amino acids. Trimming took 4 bases from V and 12 from J, leaving 19 bases between them. Germline V gene sequence: CDR1 SGHTA, CDR2 FQGNSA. CDR3 protein: CASSSQELVSSQFF. The CDR3 coding sequence is TGTGCCAGCAGCTCCCAAGAACTTGTCTCCTCGCAGTTCTTC.

This chain connects TRBV20-1 to TRBJ2-3; D gene uncertain. V was cut by 3 bases and J by 5 bases, with 9 bases left in between. The CDR3 is 12 amino acids. Germline V gene lookup returns CDR1 DFQATT and CDR2 SNEGSKA (reference sequence). CDR3 sequence reads: CSASPARDTQYF. DNA for the CDR3: TGCAGTGCTAGTCCCGCACGAGATACGCAGTATTTT.

This clonotype has at least ten counts. This sequence joins TRBV4-3 and TRBJ2-3; D possibly matches TRBD1 or TRBD2 (6 bases each). The CDR3 contains 15 residues. V shed 7 bases and J shed 3 bases, with 17 bases lying between them. The germline CDR1 and CDR2 sequences are LGHNA and YSLEER. CDR3 nucleotides: TGCGCCAGCACCCTGGGGGCAGGGAGGACAGATACGCAGTATTTT. Amino acid sequence: CASTLGAGRTDTQYF.

The chain combines TRBV6-5 with TRBJ2-1; 14 nucleotides match TRBD2. The CDR3 has 16 residues. Germline V gives CDR1 MNHEY, CDR2 SVGAGI. J lost 10 bases, V lost 7 bases, and 12 bases had no gene match. The CDR3 DNA is TGTGCCAGCACGCGCACCGGGACTAGCGGGAGAGGAGAGCAGTTCTTC. It yields the protein CASTRTGTSGRGEQFF.

This sequence joins TRBV7-2 and TRBJ2-3, with TRBD2 matching over 9 bases. The CDR3 extends over 15 amino acids. J lost 4 bases, V lost 5 bases, and 7 bases had no gene match. Germline V gene sequence: CDR1 SGHTA, CDR2 FQGNSA. The CDR3 DNA sequence: TGTGCCAGCAGCCATAGCGGGGGCGACGCAGATACGCAGTATTTT. This translates into CASSHSGGDADTQYF.

This clonotype was seen only a few times. The genes are TRBV12-3 or TRBV12-4 and TRBJ2-7; D is possibly TRBD2 (5 bases). The CDR3 length is 14 residues. The V end lost 8 bases, the J end lost 7 bases, and 21 bases lay between the germline ends. CDR3 sequence (DNA): TGTGCCAGCTCGGCATCTATCAGCCCGGGGGAGCAGTACTTC. Its translation is CASSASISPGEQYF.

Points on this clonotype: Germline and junction disagree at one end, which may indicate a read error. The rearrangement uses TRBV9 and TRBJ2-7, with 7 bases lining up with TRBD2. There are 15 residues in the CDR3. From germline, CDR1 is SGDLS and CDR2 YYNGEE. The CDR3 DNA follows: TGTGCCATCAGCGTAGGCTACGGGAGGATGTACGAGCAGTACTTC. Encoded protein: CAISVGYGRMYEQYF.

This clonotype was seen more than once but under ten times. This sequence joins TRBV20-1 and TRBJ1-6; no clear D gene. The CDR3 is 13 amino acids. V lost 6 bases, J lost 8 bases, and 14 bases lay in between. Germline CDR1 and CDR2: DFQATT and SNEGSKA (reference sequence). CDR3 region: CSAKTQTDSPLHF. The CDR3 DNA reads as TGCAGTGCCAAGACACAGACGGATTCACCCCTCCACTTT.

This clonotype showed up many times. The chain couples TRBV5-1 to TRBJ2-7; TRBD2 matches 13 bases. From germline, CDR1 is SGHRS and CDR2 YFSETQ. This CDR3 has 17 amino acids. The V segment lost 2 bases and the J segment 7 bases; nucleotides outside the gene matches: 12. The CDR3 sequence: CASSLRRTSGSIEEQYF. The DNA of the CDR3 is TGCGCCAGCAGCTTACGAAGGACTAGCGGGAGTATAGAAGAGCAGTACTTC.

V usage is TRBV5-1 and J usage is TRBJ2-7; D gene uncertain. Trimming cost V 0 bases and J 7 bases, with 17 bases left between them. The V gene's germline CDR1 is SGHRS and CDR2 YFSETQ. The CDR3 covers 15 residues. The CDR3 region has the DNA TGCGCCAGCAGCTTGGTTGCGGAGAGGCCTACGGAGCAGTACTTC. This gives the protein CASSLVAERPTEQYF.

This clonotype was found a few times. The rearrangement links TRBV7-2 to TRBJ1-6; weak D call: TRBD1 (6 bases). This CDR3 has 12 amino acids. With 3 bases removed from V and 14 bases from J, the gap between germline ends came to 11 bases. CDR1 and CDR2 from the germline V gene are SGHTA and FQGNSA. In DNA, the CDR3 is TGTGCCAGCAGCTTGACAGGCCCTGCCCTCCACTTT. Its translation is CASSLTGPALHF.

The rearrangement uses TRBV5-5 and TRBJ2-2, with 7 bases fitting TRBD1. The V and J ends lost 8 bases and 4 bases, in that order; junction bases with no gene match: 11. The germline CDR1 and CDR2 sequences are SGHKS and YYEKEE (reference sequence). This CDR3 has 15 amino acids. CDR3 sequence (DNA): TGTGCCAGTTCCTGGGAACAGGGGATCACCGGGGAGCTGTTTTTT. It is translated as CASSWEQGITGELFF.

This clonotype was recorded a few times. The chain combines TRBV6-5 with TRBJ1-4; 8 nucleotides line up with TRBD1. The germline CDR1 and CDR2 sequences are MNHEY and SVGAGI. This CDR3 comprises 18 residues. The trim removed 0 bases at V and 3 bases at J, leaving 9 bases unmatched. The CDR3 loop is CASSYSPPGQGPNEKLFF. CDR3 bases: TGTGCCAGCAGTTACTCGCCCCCCGGACAGGGCCCTAATGAAAAACTGTTTTTT.

This clonotype was detected only a few times. This chain connects TRBV14 to TRBJ2-7; unclear D gene. Per the germline V gene, CDR1 is SGHDN and CDR2 is FVKESK. The CDR3 contains 17 residues. Trimming stripped 0 bases from V and 3 bases from J, with 18 bases between. The CDR3 bases are TGTGCCAGCAGCCAAGATCCCCACGGCTCGGCAGTCTACGAGCAGTACTTC. Translation: CASSQDPHGSAVYEQYF.

This clonotype was observed a few times. The chain uses TRBV1 and TRBJ1-1. TRBV1 is a pseudogene locus. CDR3 length equals 14 residues. Here the CDR3 reads CTSSQDPMNTEAFF. DNA of the CDR3: TGCACCAGCAGCCAAGATCCTATGAACACTGAAGCTTTCTTT.

V is TRBV5-1 and J is TRBJ1-1; 7 bases fit TRBD1. This CDR3 is built from 17 residues. Germline loops: CDR1 SGHRS, CDR2 YFSETQ. With V trimmed by 0 bases and J by 3 bases, 11 bases remained unmatched. The CDR3 DNA reads TGCGCCAGCAGCTTGGGCCTGACAGGGCGAGGGTACACTGAAGCTTTCTTT. This sequence encodes CASSLGLTGRGYTEAFF.

The chain uses TRBV4-3 and TRBJ2-3; TRBD2 might be the D (6 bases). From germline, CDR1 is LGHNA and CDR2 YSLEER. There are 14 residues in the CDR3. V gave up 1 base and J gave up 5 bases, with 10 bases separating them. DNA of the CDR3: TGCGCCAGCAGCCAAGGGGACTGGCGAGATACGCAGTATTTT. It is translated as CASSQGDWRDTQYF.

The sample holds a few counts of this clonotype. The rearrangement links TRBV5-4 to TRBJ2-3; 8 bases are a match to TRBD1. Germline V gene data show CDR1 as SGHNT and CDR2 as YYREEE (reference sequence). The CDR3 length is 13 residues. The CDR3: CATTTGATDTQYF. For the CDR3, the DNA is TGTGCTACTACGACAGGGGCCACAGATACGCAGTATTTT.

This clonotype was counted ten times or more. CDR3 DNA: TGTGCCAGCAGCCGGGGGGACCCAGGGGAGCTGTTTTTT. Protein sequence: CASSRGDPGELFF. The chain combines TRBV7-2 with TRBJ2-2; TRBD2 agrees at 7 bases. V was pared by 5 bases and J by 8 bases, with 5 bases of the junction left unmatched. The CDR3 runs 13 residues. Germline V gene data show CDR1 as SGHTA and CDR2 as FQGNSA.

This sequence joins TRBV28 and TRBJ1-2; D perhaps matches TRBD1 (5 bases). Germline CDR1 MDHEN, CDR2 SYDVKM. This CDR3 is 12 amino acids long. V shed 4 bases and J shed 10 bases, with 13 bases lying between them. The CDR3 is CASSSTNGAYTF. CDR3 nucleotide sequence: TGTGCCAGCAGTTCAACCAATGGGGCCTACACCTTC.